A single sample is the source of the 29 T cell receptor beta chains below, sequenced in a study of T cell responses to AZD1222 COVID-19 vaccine. This table comes from immunoSEQ multiplex PCR, and its TCRdb copy is limited to in-frame clones, with some not included. The sample carries under 130,000 clones, about four fifths recorded once. The starting material was peripheral blood, obtained on day 0 of AZD1222 vaccination. The receptors shown here come from an adult in good health.

The chain has TRBV5-1 and TRBJ1-2; TRBD1 matches 7 bases. CDR1 and CDR2 from the germline V gene are SGHRS and YFSETQ. Trimming cost V 4 bases and J 4 bases; bases outside gene matches: 10. CDR3 length: 15 amino acids. CDR3 loop: CASSVIPQGSYGYTF. In nucleotides, the CDR3 is TGCGCCAGCAGCGTCATTCCACAGGGGAGCTATGGCTACACCTTC.

This rearrangement joins TRBV5-8 to TRBJ2-2, with no clear D. This CDR3 is 16 amino acids long. From germline, CDR1 is SGHTS and CDR2 YDEGEE. V was shortened by 0 bases and J by 1 base, with 10 bases between the two germline ends. The CDR3 loop is CASSLEIVWNTGELFF. The CDR3 DNA sequence: TGTGCCAGCAGCTTGGAAATAGTTTGGAACACCGGGGAGCTGTTTTTT.

The chain combines TRBV6-5 with TRBJ2-4; D is possibly TRBD1 (6 bases). The CDR3 is 13 amino acids. V was clipped by 5 bases and J by 9 bases, with 14 bases between them. Germline lookup yields CDR1 MNHEY and CDR2 SVGAGI. Written as DNA, the CDR3 is TGTGCCAGCAGTAACACAGGGTGGGGCATTCAGTACTTC. Its protein is CASSNTGWGIQYF.

The V and J genes are TRBV6-6 and TRBJ1-5; D ambiguous. Germline CDR1 MNHNY, CDR2 SVGAGI (reference sequence). Trimming removed 6 bases at V and 4 bases at J, with 13 bases between. The CDR3 has 14 amino acids. CDR3 coding DNA: TGTGCCAGCAGCCCCGAGTCGGGGAATCAGCCCCAGCATTTT. Translating it yields CASSPESGNQPQHF.

CDR3 amino acids: CASSSTVVSTGELFF. CDR3 coding DNA: TGTGCCAGCAGCTCGACGGTGGTGAGCACCGGGGAGCTGTTTTTT. This rearrangement joins TRBV7-8 to TRBJ2-2; D remains unclear. Trimming left V 4 bases short and J 4 bases short, with 13 bases between. The germline CDR1 and CDR2 sequences are SGHVS and FQNEAQ. This CDR3 spans 15 amino acids. The full variable domain, in which reference TRBV7-8 and TRBJ2-2 provide the parts outside the CDR3, is GAGVSQSPRYKVAKRGQDVALRCDPISGHVSLFWYQQALGQGPEFLTYFQNEAQLDKSGLPSDRFFAERPEGSVSTLKIQRTQQEDSAVYLCASSSTVVSTGELFFGEGSRLTVL.

The V call is TRBV7-9, the J call TRBJ1-1; D gene uncertain. This CDR3 is 12 amino acids long. The V and J ends lost 3 bases and 0 bases respectively, with 2 bases between them. Germline V gives CDR1 SEHNR, CDR2 FQNEAQ (reference sequence). DNA of the CDR3: TGTGCCAGCAGCTTCATGAACACTGAAGCTTTCTTT. Translated: CASSFMNTEAFF.

The gene calls are TRBV20-1 and TRBJ2-1; D unresolved. V was shortened by 2 bases and J by 2 bases, with 1 base between the two germline ends. The V gene's germline CDR1 is DFQATT and CDR2 SNEGSKA (reference sequence). The CDR3 is 11 residues long. The CDR3 spells CSARPYNEQFF. The CDR3 DNA reads TGCAGTGCTAGACCCTACAATGAGCAGTTCTTC.

V is TRBV3-1 (or the pseudogene TRBV3-2) and J is TRBJ1-1; 9 bases are a match to TRBD1. V shed 4 bases and J 6 bases; nucleotides not matched to a gene: 6. Germline loops: CDR1 LGHDT, CDR2 YNNKEL (reference sequence). CDR3 length: 14 residues. The CDR3 sequence: CASSPTGGRAEAFF. In nucleotides, the CDR3 is TGTGCCAGCAGCCCAACAGGGGGCAGAGCTGAAGCTTTCTTT.

The rearrangement links TRBV2 to TRBJ1-1, with D perhaps matching TRBD1 (6 bases). V lost 2 bases, J lost 5 bases, and 15 bases lay in between. The germline gives CDR1 SNHLY, CDR2 FYNNEI. The CDR3 has 15 residues. This chain's CDR3 is CASSESSGGWTEAFF. The DNA of the CDR3 is TGTGCCAGCAGTGAAAGTTCTGGGGGCTGGACTGAAGCTTTCTTT.

This clone was picked up a small number of times. The chain combines TRBV6-1 with TRBJ2-5; perhaps TRBD1 as D (5 bases). The CDR3 consists of 14 residues. The V gene's germline CDR1 is MNHNS and CDR2 SASEGT. V was pared by 5 bases and J by 5 bases, with 15 bases between. The CDR3 coding sequence is TGTGCCAGCAGTCCTGAAGGGGCTCTCGAGACCCAGTACTTC. Residues: CASSPEGALETQYF.

The chain is built from TRBV5-8 and TRBJ1-1, with D unresolved. The CDR3 is 15 residues long. Germline V lookup: CDR1 SGHTS, CDR2 YDEGEE. The ends were cut back, 0 bases at V and 0 bases at J, with 9 bases in the middle. For the CDR3, the DNA is TGTGCCAGCAGCTTGGGGGCAGTCATGAACACTGAAGCTTTCTTT. Its translation is CASSLGAVMNTEAFF.

The J gene is TRBJ1-3, the V gene TRBV5-1; D is perhaps TRBD1 (5 bases). The CDR3 sequence is 14 residues long. V was cut by 0 bases and J by 6 bases, with 10 bases left in between. Germline CDR1 and CDR2: SGHRS and YFSETQ. The CDR3, as DNA: TGCGCCAGCAGCTTGGGCGGCAGGGAAAACACCATATATTTT. Translated: CASSLGGRENTIYF.

The V call is TRBV18, the J call TRBJ2-3; the match to TRBD2 covers 8 bases. The CDR3 is made up of 16 amino acids. CDR1 KGHSH and CDR2 LQKENI come from the germline V gene. With 4 bases clipped from V and 3 bases from J, the junction kept 9 bases outside the gene matches. The CDR3 DNA follows: TGTGCCAGCTCACGAGACCTAGCGGGCGGGACAGATACGCAGTATTTT. Its protein is CASSRDLAGGTDTQYF.

The rearrangement joins TRBV4-3 to TRBJ2-2, with unresolved D. With 3 bases removed from V and 6 bases from J, the gap between germline ends came to 5 bases. Germline-derived CDR1 and CDR2 are LGHNA and YSLEER. This CDR3 spans 12 amino acids. Here the CDR3 DNA reads TGCGCCAGCAGCCAGACCGCCGGGGAGCTGTTTTTT. It yields the protein CASSQTAGELFF.

The rearrangement links TRBV2 to TRBJ2-2, with TRBD1 matching over 7 bases. Germline V gene sequence: CDR1 SNHLY, CDR2 FYNNEI. V lost 2 bases and J lost 1; bases outside the gene matches: 4. The CDR3 has 16 amino acids. The DNA of the CDR3 is TGTGCCAGCAGTGAACCGACAGGGTTGAACACCGGGGAGCTGTTTTTT. The encoded protein is CASSEPTGLNTGELFF.

J is TRBJ2-1 and V is TRBV5-4; D might be TRBD2 (6 bases). The CDR3 runs 12 residues. Trimming shortened V by 5 bases and J by 10 bases, and 13 bases separated the two germline ends. CDR1 SGHNT and CDR2 YYREEE come from the germline V gene (reference sequence). The CDR3 sequence: CASSAYGGEQFF. CDR3 sequence (DNA): TGTGCCAGCAGTGCCTATGGGGGGGAGCAGTTCTTC.

As for this clone: A read error may produce the germline difference seen at one junction end. The chain employs TRBV7-7 and TRBJ2-7, with 12 bases that match TRBD2. The germline CDR1 and CDR2 sequences are SSHAT and FNYEAQ (reference sequence). The CDR3 has 16 residues. The CDR3 protein is CASSPLAGGPINEQYF. The CDR3 nucleotides are TGTGCTAGCAGCCCCCTAGCGGGGGGGCCGATAAACGAGCAGTACTTC. The variable domain in full, with the rest retrieved from reference TRBV7-7 and TRBJ2-7, is GAGVSQSPRYKVTKRGQDVTLRCDPISSHATLYWYQQALGQGPEFLTYFNYEAQPDKSGLPSDRFSAERPEGSISTLTIQRTEQRDSAMYRCASSPLAGGPINEQYFGPGTRLTVT.

The chain uses TRBV3-1 (or the pseudogene TRBV3-2) and TRBJ2-3, with a weak D call TRBD2 (6 bases). Germline values: CDR1 LGHDT, CDR2 YNNKEL (reference sequence). CDR3 length: 13 amino acids. The V end was cut by 10 bases, the J end by 5 bases, with 16 bases between. The CDR3, as DNA: TGTGCCACCCAAGGGCGGGGAATAGATACGCAGTATTTT. It encodes CATQGRGIDTQYF.

This clone was recorded only once. The gene calls are TRBV7-2 and TRBJ2-1; a possible D gene is TRBD1 (5 bases). V was trimmed by 2 bases and J by 3 bases, leaving 8 bases between them. CDR1 SGHTA and CDR2 FQGNSA come from the germline V gene. The CDR3 contains 14 residues. CDR3 DNA sequence: TGTGCCAGCAGCTTAAGGGGTAACTACAATGAGCAGTTCTTC. It is translated as CASSLRGNYNEQFF.

This rearrangement joins TRBV7-3 to TRBJ1-2; D gene ambiguous. The V gene lost 2 bases and the J gene lost 5 bases, with 9 bases spanning the gap. Germline V gene lookup returns CDR1 SGHTA and CDR2 FQGTGA. CDR3 length: 13 residues. CDR3 DNA: TGTGCCAGCAGCTTAGAGGGAGGGTATGGCTACACCTTC. Residues: CASSLEGGYGYTF.

V gene TRBV7-2 combines with J gene TRBJ2-2; D is unresolved. Germline lookup yields CDR1 SGHTA and CDR2 FQGNSA. This CDR3 contains 17 residues. Trimming took off 2 bases at V and 0 bases at J, with 13 bases between the two ends. CDR3 DNA: TGTGCCAGCAGCTTAAGTTTGGCGAGCGCGAACACCGGGGAGCTGTTTTTT. Translating it yields CASSLSLASANTGELFF.

The V gene is TRBV5-4, the J gene TRBJ2-3, with D perhaps given as TRBD1 or TRBD2 (5 bases each). The CDR3 extends over 15 amino acids. CDR1 SGHNT and CDR2 YYREEE come from the germline V gene (reference sequence). Between the trimmed V and J ends, which lost 4 bases and 2 bases, there was a span of 14 bases. The CDR3 spells CASSPVRGTTDTQYF. The CDR3 nucleotides are TGTGCCAGCAGCCCAGTGAGGGGCACCACAGATACGCAGTATTTT.

The chain employs TRBV27 and TRBJ1-1; 9 positions match TRBD1. Losses at the gene ends were 2 bases for V and 2 bases for J; bases not matched to a gene: 12. In germline, CDR1 is MNHEY, CDR2 SMNVEV (reference sequence). The CDR3 contains 18 residues. CDR3 nucleotides: TGTGCCAGCAGTTTAACAGGTTTACAGGGGGCAAGTAACACTGAAGCTTTCTTT. Its protein product is CASSLTGLQGASNTEAFF.

The rearrangement links TRBV15 to TRBJ1-1, with D perhaps TRBD1 (5 bases). The CDR3 is made up of 13 amino acids. Trimming removed 6 bases from V and 7 bases from J, with 15 bases in between. Germline V gene lookup returns CDR1 LNHNV and CDR2 YYDKDF (reference sequence). Written as DNA, the CDR3 is TGTGCCACCAGTCGAGGGAGTAGGGGTGAAGCTTTCTTT. Amino acid sequence: CATSRGSRGEAFF. The variable domain in full, with the rest retrieved from reference TRBV15 and TRBJ1-1, is DAMVIQNPRYQVTQFGKPVTLSCSQTLNHNVMYWYQQKSSQAPKLLFHYYDKDFNNEADTPDNFQSRRPNTSFCFLDIRSPGLGDTAMYLCATSRGSRGEAFFGQGTRLTVV.

This chain joins TRBV18 and TRBJ1-5; D not certain. This CDR3 comprises 16 residues. Germline CDR1 is KGHSH and CDR2 is LQKENI. Trimming stripped 2 bases from V and 1 base from J, with 12 bases between. CDR3 sequence (DNA): TGTGCCAGCTCACCAGGTGGATTAGGAAGCAATCAGCCCCAGCATTTT. Encoded protein: CASSPGGLGSNQPQHF.

The chain employs TRBV18 and TRBJ1-3, with TRBD1 as a possible D gene (6 bases). Per germline, CDR1 KGHSH and CDR2 LQKENI. V shed 4 bases and J shed 0 bases, with 10 bases lying between them. This CDR3 contains 15 residues. In nucleotides, the CDR3 is TGTGCCAGCTCACGAACAGGGAGCTCTGGAAACACCATATATTTT. Translated: CASSRTGSSGNTIYF.

This chain uses TRBV19 with TRBJ2-7; 9 bases are a match to TRBD1. V lost 5 bases, J lost 5 bases, and 7 bases stayed unmatched. The CDR3 is made up of 14 amino acids. Germline V gene data show CDR1 as LNHDA and CDR2 as SQIVND (reference sequence). CDR3 residues: CASSVRDRDDEQYF. The CDR3 DNA sequence: TGTGCCAGTAGTGTCCGGGACAGGGATGACGAGCAGTACTTC.

The V and J genes are TRBV6-6 and TRBJ2-3, with D possibly matching TRBD1 (5 bases). The CDR3 spans 14 residues. Germline CDR1 and CDR2: MNHNY and SVGAGI (reference sequence). V lost 6 bases and J lost 0, with 10 bases in between. The CDR3 nucleotides read TGTGCCAGCAGGTCAGCAGGGAGCACAGATACGCAGTATTTT. This sequence encodes CASRSAGSTDTQYF.

This chain joins TRBV12-3 or TRBV12-4 and TRBJ2-5; D remains unclear. The CDR3 extends over 13 amino acids. With 2 bases removed from V and 5 bases from J, the gap between germline ends came to 9 bases. The CDR3 sequence: CASSLNSPETQYF. CDR3 nucleotide sequence: TGTGCCAGCAGTTTAAACAGCCCGGAGACCCAGTACTTC.